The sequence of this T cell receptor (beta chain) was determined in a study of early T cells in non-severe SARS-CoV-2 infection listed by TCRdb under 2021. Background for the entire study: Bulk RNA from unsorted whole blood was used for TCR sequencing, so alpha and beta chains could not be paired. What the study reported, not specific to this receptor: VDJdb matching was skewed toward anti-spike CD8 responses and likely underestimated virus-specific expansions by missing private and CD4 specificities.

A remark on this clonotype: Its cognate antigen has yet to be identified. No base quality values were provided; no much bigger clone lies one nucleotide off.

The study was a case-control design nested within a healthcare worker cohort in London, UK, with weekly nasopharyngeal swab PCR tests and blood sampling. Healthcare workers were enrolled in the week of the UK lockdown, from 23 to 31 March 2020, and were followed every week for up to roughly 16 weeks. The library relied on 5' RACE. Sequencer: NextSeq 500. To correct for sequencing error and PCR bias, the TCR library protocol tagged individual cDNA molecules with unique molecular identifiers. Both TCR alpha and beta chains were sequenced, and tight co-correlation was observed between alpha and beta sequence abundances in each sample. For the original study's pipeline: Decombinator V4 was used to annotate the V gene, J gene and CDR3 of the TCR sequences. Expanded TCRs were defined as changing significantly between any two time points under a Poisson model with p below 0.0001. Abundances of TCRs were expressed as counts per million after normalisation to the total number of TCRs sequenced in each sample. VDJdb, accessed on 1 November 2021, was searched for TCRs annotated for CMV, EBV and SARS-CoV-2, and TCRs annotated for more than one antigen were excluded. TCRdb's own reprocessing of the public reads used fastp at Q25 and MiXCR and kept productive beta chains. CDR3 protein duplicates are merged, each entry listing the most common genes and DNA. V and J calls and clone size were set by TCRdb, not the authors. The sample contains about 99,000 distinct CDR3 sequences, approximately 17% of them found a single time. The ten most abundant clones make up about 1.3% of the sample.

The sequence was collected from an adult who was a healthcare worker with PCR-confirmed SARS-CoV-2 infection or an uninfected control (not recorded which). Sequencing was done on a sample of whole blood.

This receptor has the CDR3 CASTWASGLMHEQFF. The DNA sequence is TGTGCCAGCACTTGGGCTTCGGGGTTAATGCATGAGCAGTTCTTC. The V gene is TRBV12-3 or TRBV12-4 and the J gene is TRBJ2-1; the D region possibly corresponds to TRBD2 (5 bases align). Inclusive of the bounding cysteine and phenylalanine, the CDR3 is 15 residues long. The kept DNA is CDR3 alone, 45 bases in frame from the first base. Cut back by 7 bases and 8 bases, the V and J ends lie 21 bases apart.